This T cell receptor (beta chain) was captured in a study of identical twins. Study outcomes and limitations: Invariant T cells like MAIT and iNKT could partly confound the zero-insertion analyses. The authors drew conclusions from cross-sectional statistical analysis rather than following the same donors.

MiXCR, applied by TCRdb to the 5' RACE reads, yields one record per CDR3 protein. Of some 96,000 distinct CDR3 sequences in the sample, 4.5% to 6.5% are singletons; the top ten hold approximately 12%. The sample holds many counts of this clonotype. Its specificity is not known. The sample consisted of memory T cells sorted from blood. This clonotype was sampled from a woman between 45 and 60 years old in good health.

The chain's CDR3 is CASTRPVDTEAFF. CDR3 in DNA: TGTGCCAGCACGAGGCCCGTGGACACTGAAGCTTTCTTT. This chain connects TRBV6-1 to TRBJ1-1; D unclear. CDR1 is MNHNS, CDR2 SASEGT, per germline. Trimming stripped 7 bases from V and 3 bases from J, with 12 bases between. This CDR3 region has 13 residues.